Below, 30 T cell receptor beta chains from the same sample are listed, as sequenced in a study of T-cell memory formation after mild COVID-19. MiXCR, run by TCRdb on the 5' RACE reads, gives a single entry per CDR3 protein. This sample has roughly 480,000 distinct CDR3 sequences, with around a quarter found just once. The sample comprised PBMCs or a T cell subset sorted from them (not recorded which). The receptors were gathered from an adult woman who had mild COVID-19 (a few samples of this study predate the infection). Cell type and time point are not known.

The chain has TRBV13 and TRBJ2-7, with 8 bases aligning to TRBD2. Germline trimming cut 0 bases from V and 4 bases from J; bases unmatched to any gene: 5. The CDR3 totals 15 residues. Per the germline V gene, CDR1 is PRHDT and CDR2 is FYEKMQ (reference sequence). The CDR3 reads CASSLGAGVNYEQYF. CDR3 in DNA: TGTGCCAGCAGCTTAGGAGCGGGAGTAAATTACGAGCAGTACTTC.

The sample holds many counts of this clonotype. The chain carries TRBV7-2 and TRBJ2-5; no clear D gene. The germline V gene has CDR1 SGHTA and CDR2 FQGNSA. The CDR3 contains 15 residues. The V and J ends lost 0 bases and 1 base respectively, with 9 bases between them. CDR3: CASSLAGSGQETQYF. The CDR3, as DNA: TGTGCCAGCAGCTTAGCTGGCTCGGGCCAAGAGACCCAGTACTTC.

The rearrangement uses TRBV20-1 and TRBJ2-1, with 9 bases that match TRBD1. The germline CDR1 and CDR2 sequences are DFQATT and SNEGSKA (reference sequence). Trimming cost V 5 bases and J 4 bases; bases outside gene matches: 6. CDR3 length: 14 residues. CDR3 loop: CSAWDRVRYNEQFF. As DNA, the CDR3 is TGCAGTGCTTGGGACAGGGTCCGTTACAATGAGCAGTTCTTC.

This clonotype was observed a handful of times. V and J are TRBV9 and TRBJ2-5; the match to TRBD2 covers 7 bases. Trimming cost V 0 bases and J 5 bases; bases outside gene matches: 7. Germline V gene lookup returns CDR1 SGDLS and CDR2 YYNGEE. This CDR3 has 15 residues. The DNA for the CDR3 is TGTGCCAGCAGCGTAGAGGCTAGCGGCATGGAGACCCAGTACTTC. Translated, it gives CASSVEASGMETQYF. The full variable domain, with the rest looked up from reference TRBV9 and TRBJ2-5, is DSGVTQTPKHLITATGQRVTLRCSPRSGDLSVYWYQQSLDQGLQFLIQYYNGEERAKGNILERFSAQQFPDLHSELNLSSLELGDSALYFCASSVEASGMETQYFGPGTRLLVL.

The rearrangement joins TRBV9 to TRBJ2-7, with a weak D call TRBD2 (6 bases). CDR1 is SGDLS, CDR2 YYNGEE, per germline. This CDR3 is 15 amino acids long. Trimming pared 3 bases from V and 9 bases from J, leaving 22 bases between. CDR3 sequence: CASSGYTGVEAPQYF. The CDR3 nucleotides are TGTGCCAGCAGCGGATACACGGGAGTTGAAGCTCCGCAGTACTTC.

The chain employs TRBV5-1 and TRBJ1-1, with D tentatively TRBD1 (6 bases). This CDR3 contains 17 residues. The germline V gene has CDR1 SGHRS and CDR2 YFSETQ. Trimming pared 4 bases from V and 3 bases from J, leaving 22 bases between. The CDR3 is CASSGATTWGADTEAFF. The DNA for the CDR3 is TGCGCCAGCAGCGGGGCCACTACCTGGGGGGCAGACACTGAAGCTTTCTTT.

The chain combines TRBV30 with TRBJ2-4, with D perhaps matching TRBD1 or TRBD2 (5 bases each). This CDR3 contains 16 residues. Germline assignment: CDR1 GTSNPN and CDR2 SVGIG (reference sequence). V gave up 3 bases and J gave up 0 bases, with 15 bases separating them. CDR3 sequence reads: CAWSLGDILAKNIQYF. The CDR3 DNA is TGTGCCTGGAGCCTGGGGGATATACTAGCCAAAAACATTCAGTACTTC. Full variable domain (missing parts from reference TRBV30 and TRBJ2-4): SQTIHQWPATLVQPVGSPLSLECTVEGTSNPNLYWYRQAAGRGLQLLFYSVGIGQISSEVPQNLSASRPQDRQFILSSKKLLLSDSGFYLCAWSLGDILAKNIQYFGAGTRLSVL.

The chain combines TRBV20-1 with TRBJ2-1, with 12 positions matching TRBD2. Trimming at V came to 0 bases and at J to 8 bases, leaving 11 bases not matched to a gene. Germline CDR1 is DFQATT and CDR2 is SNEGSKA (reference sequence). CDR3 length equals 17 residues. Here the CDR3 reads CSARDLVGLAGFHEQFF. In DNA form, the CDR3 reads TGCAGTGCTAGAGATCTTGTAGGACTAGCGGGATTTCATGAGCAGTTCTTC.

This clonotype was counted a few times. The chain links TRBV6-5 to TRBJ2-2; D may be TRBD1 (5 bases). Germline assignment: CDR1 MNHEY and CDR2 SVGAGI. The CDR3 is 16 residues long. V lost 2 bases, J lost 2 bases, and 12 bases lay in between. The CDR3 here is CASSYTYRRNTGELFF. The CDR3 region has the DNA TGTGCCAGCAGTTACACCTACAGGCGTAACACCGGGGAGCTGTTTTTT.

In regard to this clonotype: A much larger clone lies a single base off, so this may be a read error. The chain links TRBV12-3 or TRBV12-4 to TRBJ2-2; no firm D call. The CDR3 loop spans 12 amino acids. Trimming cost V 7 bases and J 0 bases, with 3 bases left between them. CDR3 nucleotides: TGTGCCAGCACCTCGAACACCGGGGAGCTGTTTTTT. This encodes CASTSNTGELFF.

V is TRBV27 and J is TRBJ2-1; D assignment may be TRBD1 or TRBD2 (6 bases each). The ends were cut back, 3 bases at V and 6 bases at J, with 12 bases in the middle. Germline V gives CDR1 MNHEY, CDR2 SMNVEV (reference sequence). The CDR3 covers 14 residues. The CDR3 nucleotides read TGTGCCAGCAGTTTCGGAGGGGGGACCAATGAGCAGTTCTTC. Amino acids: CASSFGGGTNEQFF.

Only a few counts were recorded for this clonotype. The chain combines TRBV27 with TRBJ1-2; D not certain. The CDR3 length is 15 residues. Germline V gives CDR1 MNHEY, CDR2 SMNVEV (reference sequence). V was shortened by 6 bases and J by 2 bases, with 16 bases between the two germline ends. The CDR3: CASSLNSPGNYGYTF. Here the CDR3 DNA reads TGTGCCAGCAGCCTTAACTCCCCGGGGAACTATGGCTACACCTTC.

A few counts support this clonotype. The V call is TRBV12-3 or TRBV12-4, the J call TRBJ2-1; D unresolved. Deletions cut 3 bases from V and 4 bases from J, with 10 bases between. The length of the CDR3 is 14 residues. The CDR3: CASSLVARYNEQFF. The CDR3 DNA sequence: TGTGCCAGCAGTTTGGTAGCCAGGTACAATGAGCAGTTCTTC.

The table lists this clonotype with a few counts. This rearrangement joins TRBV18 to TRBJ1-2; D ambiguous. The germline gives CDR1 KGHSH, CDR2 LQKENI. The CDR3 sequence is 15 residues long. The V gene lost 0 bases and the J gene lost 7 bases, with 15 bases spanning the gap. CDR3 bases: TGTGCCAGCTCACCACCCGGCCCTCACCCAGGTGGCTACACCTTC. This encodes CASSPPGPHPGGYTF. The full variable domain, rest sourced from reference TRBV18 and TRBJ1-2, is NAGVMQNPRHLVRRRGQEARLRCSPMKGHSHVYWYRQLPEEGLKFMVYLQKENIIDESGMPKERFSAEFPKEGPSILRIQQVVRGDSAAYFCASSPPGPHPGGYTFGSGTRLTVV.

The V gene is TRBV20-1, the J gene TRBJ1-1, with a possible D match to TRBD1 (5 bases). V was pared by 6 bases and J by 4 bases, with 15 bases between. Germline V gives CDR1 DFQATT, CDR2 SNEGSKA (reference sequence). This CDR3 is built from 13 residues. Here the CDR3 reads CSASGHSGTEAFF. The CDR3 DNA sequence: TGCAGTGCCTCCGGACACTCGGGCACTGAAGCTTTCTTT.

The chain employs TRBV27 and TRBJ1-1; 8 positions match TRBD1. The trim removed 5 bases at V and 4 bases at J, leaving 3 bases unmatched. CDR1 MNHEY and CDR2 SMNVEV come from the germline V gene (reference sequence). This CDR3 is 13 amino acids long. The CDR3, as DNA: TGTGCCAGCAGTGGACAGGGTCTCACTGAAGCTTTCTTT. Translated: CASSGQGLTEAFF.

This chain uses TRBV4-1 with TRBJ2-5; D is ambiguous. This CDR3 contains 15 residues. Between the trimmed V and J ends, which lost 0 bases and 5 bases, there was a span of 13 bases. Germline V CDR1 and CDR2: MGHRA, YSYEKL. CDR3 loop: CASSQDWNEGETQYF. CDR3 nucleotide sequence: TGCGCCAGCAGCCAAGATTGGAACGAAGGGGAGACCCAGTACTTC.

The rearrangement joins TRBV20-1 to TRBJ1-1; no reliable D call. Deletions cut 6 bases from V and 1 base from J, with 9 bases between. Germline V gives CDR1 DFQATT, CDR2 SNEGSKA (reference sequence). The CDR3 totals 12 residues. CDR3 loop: CSAEDSNTEAFF. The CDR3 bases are TGCAGTGCGGAAGATTCGAACACTGAAGCTTTCTTT.

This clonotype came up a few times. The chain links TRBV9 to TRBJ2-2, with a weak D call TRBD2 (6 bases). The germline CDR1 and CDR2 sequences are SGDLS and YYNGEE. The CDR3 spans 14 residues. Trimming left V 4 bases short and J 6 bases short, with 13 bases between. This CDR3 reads CASSPWGDSGELFF. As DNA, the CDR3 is TGTGCCAGCAGCCCTTGGGGGGATTCCGGGGAGCTGTTTTTT.

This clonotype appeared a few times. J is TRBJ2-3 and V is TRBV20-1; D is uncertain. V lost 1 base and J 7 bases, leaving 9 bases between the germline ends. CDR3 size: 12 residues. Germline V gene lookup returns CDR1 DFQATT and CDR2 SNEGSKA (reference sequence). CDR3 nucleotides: TGCAGTGCTAGAGCCCGACATAATACGCAGTATTTT. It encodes CSARARHNTQYF.

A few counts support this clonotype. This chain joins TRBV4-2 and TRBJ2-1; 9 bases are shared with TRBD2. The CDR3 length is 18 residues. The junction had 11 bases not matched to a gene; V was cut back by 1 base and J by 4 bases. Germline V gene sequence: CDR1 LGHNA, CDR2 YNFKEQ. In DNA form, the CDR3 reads TGTGCCAGCAGCCAAGTCGGCGCGGGAGGGACGAAATACAATGAGCAGTTCTTC. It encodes CASSQVGAGGTKYNEQFF.

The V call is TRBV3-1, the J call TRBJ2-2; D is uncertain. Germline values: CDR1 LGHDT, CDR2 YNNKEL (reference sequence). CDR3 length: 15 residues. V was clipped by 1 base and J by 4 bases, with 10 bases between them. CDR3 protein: CASSQGRLFTGELFF. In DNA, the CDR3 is TGTGCCAGCAGCCAAGGCCGGCTCTTCACCGGGGAGCTGTTTTTT.

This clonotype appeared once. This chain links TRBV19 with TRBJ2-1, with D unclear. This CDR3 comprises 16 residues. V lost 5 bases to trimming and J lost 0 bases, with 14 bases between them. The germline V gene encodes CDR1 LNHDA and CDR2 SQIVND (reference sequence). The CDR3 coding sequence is TGTGCCAGTAGTGCGCCGTCGACGGCCTCCTACAATGAGCAGTTCTTC. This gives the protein CASSAPSTASYNEQFF.

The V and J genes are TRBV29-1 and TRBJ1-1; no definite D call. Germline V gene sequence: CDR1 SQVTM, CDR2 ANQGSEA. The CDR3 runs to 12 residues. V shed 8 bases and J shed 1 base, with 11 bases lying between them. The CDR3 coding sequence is TGCAGCTTCGGACGGCAGAACACTGAAGCTTTCTTT. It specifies CSFGRQNTEAFF.

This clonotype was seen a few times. The CDR3 spells CASSLRQTQETQYF. The CDR3 region has the DNA TGCGCCAGCAGCTTGCGACAGACTCAAGAGACCCAGTACTTC. The V gene is TRBV5-1, the J gene TRBJ2-5, with D maybe TRBD1 (5 bases). This CDR3 has 14 residues. With 1 base removed from V and 2 bases from J, the gap between germline ends came to 9 bases. The germline CDR1 and CDR2 sequences are SGHRS and YFSETQ.

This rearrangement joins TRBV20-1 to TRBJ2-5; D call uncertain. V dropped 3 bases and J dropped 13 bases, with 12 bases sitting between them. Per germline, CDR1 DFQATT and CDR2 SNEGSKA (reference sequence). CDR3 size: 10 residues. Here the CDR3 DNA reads TGCAGTGCTAGCGGTCCTTTTTTGTACTTC. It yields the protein CSASGPFLYF.

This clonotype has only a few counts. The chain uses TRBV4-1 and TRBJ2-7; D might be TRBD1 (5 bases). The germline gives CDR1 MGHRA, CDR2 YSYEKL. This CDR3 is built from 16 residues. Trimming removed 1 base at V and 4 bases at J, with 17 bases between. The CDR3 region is CASSQGSGRVLYEQYF. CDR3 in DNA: TGCGCCAGCAGCCAAGGGAGTGGCAGGGTCCTGTACGAGCAGTACTTC.

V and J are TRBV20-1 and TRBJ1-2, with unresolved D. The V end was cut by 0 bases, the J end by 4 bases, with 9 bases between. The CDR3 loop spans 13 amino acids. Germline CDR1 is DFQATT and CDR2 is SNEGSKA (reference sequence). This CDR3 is CSARDPASYGYTF. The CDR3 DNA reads TGCAGTGCTAGAGATCCAGCCAGCTATGGCTACACCTTC.

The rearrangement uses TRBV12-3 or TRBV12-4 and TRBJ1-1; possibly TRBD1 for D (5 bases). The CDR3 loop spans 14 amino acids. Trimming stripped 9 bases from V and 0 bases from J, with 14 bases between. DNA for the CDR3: TGTGCCAGTACCCTCCTGGGGGTGAACACTGAAGCTTTCTTT. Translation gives CASTLLGVNTEAFF.

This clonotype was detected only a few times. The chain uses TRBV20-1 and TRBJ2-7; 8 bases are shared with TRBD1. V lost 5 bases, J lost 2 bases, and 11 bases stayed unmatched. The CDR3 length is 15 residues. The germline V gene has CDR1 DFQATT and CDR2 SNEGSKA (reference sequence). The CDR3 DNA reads TGCAGTGCTTTTACGGACAGGGAAGAAGCCTACGAGCAGTACTTC. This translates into CSAFTDREEAYEQYF.